The present T cell receptor beta chain was sequenced within a study of response to subunit inactivated influenza vaccine. Whole-study results and caveats: Authors suggested seasonal influenza vaccinations each recruit few new T cells.

TCRdb called the RT-PCR reads again in MiXCR, with one record for every CDR3 protein. The data hold roughly 170,000 distinct CDR3 sequences, with 9.2% observed a single time. Trimming took 6 bases from V and 7 from J, leaving 13 bases between them. Germline loops: CDR1 MDHEN, CDR2 SYDVKM. The CDR3 runs 12 residues. This clonotype has at least ten counts. What it recognizes is unknown. Sample: non-naive T cells sorted from PBMCs, taken on the day of vaccination. This rearrangement joins TRBV28 to TRBJ2-7; D is unresolved. The sequence came from a man in his fifties or sixties who received an inactivated influenza vaccine. The CDR3 DNA reads TGTGCCAGCAGCTCGGAACGGCCGGAGCAGTACTTC. Amino acids: CASSSERPEQYF.